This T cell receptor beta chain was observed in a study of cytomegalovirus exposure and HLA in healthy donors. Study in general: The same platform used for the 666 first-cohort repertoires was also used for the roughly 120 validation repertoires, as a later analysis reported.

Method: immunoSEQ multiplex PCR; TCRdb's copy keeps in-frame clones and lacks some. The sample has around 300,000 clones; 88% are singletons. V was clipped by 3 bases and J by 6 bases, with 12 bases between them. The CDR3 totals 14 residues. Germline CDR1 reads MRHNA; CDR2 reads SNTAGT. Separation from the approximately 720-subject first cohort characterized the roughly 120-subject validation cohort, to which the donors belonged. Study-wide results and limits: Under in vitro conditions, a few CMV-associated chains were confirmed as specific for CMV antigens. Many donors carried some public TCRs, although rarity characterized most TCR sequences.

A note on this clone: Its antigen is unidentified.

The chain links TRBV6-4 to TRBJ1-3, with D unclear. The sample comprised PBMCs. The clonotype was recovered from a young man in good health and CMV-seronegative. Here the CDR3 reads CASSEGPGENTIYF. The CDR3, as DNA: TGTGCCAGCAGTGAAGGACCCGGGGAAAACACCATATATTTT.